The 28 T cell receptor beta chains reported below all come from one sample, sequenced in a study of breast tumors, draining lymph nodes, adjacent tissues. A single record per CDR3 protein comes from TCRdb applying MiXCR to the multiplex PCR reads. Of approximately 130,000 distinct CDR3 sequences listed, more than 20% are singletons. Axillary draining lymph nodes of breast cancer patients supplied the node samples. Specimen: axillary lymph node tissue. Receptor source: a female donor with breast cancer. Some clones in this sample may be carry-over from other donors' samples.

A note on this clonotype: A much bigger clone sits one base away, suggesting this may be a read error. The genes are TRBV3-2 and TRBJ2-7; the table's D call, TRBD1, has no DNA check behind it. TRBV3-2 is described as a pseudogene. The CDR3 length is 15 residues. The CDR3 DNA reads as TGTGCCAGCAGCCTAGCCGGGACAGGGGGCTGCGAGCAGTACTTC. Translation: CASSLAGTGGCEQYF.

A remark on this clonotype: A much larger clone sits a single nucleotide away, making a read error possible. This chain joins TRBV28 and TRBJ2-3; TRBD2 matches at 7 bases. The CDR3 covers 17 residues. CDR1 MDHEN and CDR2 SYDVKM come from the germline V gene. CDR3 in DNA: TGTGTCAGCAGCCGCCTGACTGTGCGGGAGTCAGGAGATACGCAGTATTTT. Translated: CVSSRLTVRESGDTQYF.

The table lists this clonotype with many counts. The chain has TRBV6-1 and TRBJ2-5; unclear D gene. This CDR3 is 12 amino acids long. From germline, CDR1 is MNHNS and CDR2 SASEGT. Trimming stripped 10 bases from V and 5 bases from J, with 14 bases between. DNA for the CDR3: TGTGCCAATTCGCCAAGTCAGGAGACCCAGTACTTC. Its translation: CANSPSQETQYF.

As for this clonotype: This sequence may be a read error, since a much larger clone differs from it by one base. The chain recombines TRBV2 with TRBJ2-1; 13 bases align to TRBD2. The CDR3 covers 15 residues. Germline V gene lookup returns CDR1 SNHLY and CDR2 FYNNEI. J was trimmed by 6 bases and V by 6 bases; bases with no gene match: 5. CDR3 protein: CASRRTSGGSNEQFF. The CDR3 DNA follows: TGTGCCAGCAGGAGGACTAGCGGGGGTTCCAATGAGCAGTTCTTC.

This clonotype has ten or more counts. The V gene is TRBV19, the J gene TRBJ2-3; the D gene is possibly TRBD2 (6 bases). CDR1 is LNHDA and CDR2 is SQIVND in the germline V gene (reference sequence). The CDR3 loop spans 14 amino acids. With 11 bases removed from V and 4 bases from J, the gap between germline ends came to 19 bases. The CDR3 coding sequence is TGTGCCTCCCGGAGGCCGGGAGCGGCAGATACGCAGTATTTT. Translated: CASRRPGAADTQYF.

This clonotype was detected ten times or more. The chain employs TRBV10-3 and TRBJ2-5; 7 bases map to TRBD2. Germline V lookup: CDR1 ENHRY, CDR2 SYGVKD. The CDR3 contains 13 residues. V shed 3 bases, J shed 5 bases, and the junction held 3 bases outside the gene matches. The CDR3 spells CAISDLGGETQYF. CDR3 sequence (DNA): TGTGCCATCAGTGATCTGGGGGGGGAGACCCAGTACTTC.

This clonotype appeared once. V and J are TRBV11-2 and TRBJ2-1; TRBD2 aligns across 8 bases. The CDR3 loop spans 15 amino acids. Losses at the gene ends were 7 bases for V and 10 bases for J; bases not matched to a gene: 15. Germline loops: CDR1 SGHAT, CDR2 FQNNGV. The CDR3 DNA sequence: TGTGCCAGCATCCCTAGGCCTAGCGGGTGGCGAGAGCAGTTCTTC. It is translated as CASIPRPSGWREQFF.

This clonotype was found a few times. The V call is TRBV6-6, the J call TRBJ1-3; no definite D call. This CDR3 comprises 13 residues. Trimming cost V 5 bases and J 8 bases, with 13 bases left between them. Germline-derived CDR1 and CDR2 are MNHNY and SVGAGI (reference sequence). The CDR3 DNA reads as TGTGCCAGCAGTGAAGGATCCTGGGACACCATATATTTT. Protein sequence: CASSEGSWDTIYF.

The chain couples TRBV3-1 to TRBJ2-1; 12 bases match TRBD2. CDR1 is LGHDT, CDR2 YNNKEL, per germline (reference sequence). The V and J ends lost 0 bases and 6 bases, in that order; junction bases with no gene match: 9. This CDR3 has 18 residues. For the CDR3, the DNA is TGTGCCAGCAGCCAAGAAACCCGACTAGCGGGAGACCTCAATGAGCAGTTCTTC. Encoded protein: CASSQETRLAGDLNEQFF.

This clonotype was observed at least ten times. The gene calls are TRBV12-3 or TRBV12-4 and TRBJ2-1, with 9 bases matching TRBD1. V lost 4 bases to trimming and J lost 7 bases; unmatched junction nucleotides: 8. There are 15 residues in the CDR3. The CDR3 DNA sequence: TGTGCCAGCAGTTCCCGGGACAGGGCTCGTAATGAGCAGTTCTTC. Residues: CASSSRDRARNEQFF.

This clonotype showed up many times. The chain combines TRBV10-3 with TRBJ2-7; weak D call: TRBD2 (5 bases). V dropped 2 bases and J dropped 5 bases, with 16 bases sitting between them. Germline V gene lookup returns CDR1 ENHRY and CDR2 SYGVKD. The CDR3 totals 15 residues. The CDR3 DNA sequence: TGTGCCATCAGTGAGCCCCAGGCGGGCGAGGACGAGCAGTACTTC. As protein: CAISEPQAGEDEQYF.

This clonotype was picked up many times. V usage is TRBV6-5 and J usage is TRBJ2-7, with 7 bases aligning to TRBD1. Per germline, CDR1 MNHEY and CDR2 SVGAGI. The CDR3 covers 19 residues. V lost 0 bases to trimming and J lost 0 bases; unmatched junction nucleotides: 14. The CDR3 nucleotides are TGTGCCAGCAGTTACTCGTTAGGACAGGCCATATTTTTCTCCTACGAGCAGTACTTC. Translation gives CASSYSLGQAIFFSYEQYF.

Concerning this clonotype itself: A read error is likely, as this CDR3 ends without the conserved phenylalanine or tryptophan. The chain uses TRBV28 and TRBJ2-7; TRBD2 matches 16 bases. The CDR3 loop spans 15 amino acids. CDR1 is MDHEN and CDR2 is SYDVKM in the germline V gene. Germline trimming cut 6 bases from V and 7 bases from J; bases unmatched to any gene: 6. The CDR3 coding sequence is TGTGCCAGCAGCGCGGGACTAGCGGGAGGGTTGGAGCAGTACCTC. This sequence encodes CASSAGLAGGLEQYL.

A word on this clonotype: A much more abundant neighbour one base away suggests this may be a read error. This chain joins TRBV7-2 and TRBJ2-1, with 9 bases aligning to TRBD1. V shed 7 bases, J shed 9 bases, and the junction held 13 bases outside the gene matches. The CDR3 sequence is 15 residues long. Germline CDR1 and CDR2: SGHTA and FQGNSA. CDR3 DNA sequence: TGTGCCAGCACCAAACCCGGGACAGGGAAAAGTGAGCAGTTCTTC. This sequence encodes CASTKPGTGKSEQFF. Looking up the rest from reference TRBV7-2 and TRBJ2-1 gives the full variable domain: GAGVSQSPSNKVTEKGKDVELRCDPISGHTALYWYRQSLGQGLEFLIYFQGNSAPDKSGLPSDRFSAERTGGSVSTLTIQRTQQEDSAVYLCASTKPGTGKSEQFFGPGTRLTVL.

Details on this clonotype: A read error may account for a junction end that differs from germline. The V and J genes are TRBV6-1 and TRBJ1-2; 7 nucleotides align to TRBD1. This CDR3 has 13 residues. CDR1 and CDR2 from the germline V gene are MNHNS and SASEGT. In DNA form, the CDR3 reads TGTGCCAGCAGTTATCCACAGGGGTATGACTACACCTTC. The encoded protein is CASSYPQGYDYTF.

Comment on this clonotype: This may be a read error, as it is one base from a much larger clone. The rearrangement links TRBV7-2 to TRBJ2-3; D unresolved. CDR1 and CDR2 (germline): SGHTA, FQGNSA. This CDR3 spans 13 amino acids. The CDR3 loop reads CASSPQVRDAQYF. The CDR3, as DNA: TGTGCCAGCAGCCCCCAGGTCAGAGATGCGCAGTATTTT.

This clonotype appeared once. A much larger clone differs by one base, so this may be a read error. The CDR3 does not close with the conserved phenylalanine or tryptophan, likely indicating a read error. The CDR3 loop is CATSRSGGRGGHEQFL. CDR3 sequence (DNA): TGTGCCACCAGCAGGTCGGGGGGGCGGGGCGGCCATGAGCAGTTCCTC. The rearrangement links TRBV15 to TRBJ2-1, with TRBD2 identical over 8 bases. J gave up 8 bases and V 3 bases, and 12 bases lay outside the gene matches. The germline V gene has CDR1 LNHNV and CDR2 YYDKDF (reference sequence). CDR3 length: 16 residues.

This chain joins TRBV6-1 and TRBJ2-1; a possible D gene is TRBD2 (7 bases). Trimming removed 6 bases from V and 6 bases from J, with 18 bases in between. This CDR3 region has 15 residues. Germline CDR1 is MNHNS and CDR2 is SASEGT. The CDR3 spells CASRRGRRGGNEQFF. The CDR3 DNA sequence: TGTGCCAGCAGGAGGGGCAGGAGGGGGGGCAATGAGCAGTTCTTC.

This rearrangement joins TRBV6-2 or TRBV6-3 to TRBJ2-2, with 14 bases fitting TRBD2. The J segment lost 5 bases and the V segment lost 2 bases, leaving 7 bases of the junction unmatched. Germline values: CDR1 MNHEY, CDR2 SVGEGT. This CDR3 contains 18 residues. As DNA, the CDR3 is TGTGCCAGCAGTTACACGGGACTAGCGGGAGCGGGGACCGGGGAGCTGTTTTTT. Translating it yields CASSYTGLAGAGTGELFF.

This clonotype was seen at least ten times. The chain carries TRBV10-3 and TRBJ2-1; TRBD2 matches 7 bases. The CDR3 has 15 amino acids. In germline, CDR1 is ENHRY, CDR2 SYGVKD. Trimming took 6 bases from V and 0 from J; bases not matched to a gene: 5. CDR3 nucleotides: TGTGCCATCAGCTTAGCGGGTGGCTCCTACAATGAGCAGTTCTTC. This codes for CAISLAGGSYNEQFF.

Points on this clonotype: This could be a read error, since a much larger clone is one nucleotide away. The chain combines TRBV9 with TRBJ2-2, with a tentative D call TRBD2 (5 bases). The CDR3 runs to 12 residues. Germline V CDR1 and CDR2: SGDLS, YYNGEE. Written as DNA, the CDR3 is TGTGCCAGCAGCGAGCTCACCGGGGAGCTGTTGTTT. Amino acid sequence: CASSELTGELLF. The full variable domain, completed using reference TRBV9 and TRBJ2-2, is DSGVTQTPKHLITATGQRVTLRCSPRSGDLSVYWYQQSLDQGLQFLIQYYNGEERAKGNILERFSAQQFPDLHSELNLSSLELGDSALYFCASSELTGELLFGEGSRLTVL.

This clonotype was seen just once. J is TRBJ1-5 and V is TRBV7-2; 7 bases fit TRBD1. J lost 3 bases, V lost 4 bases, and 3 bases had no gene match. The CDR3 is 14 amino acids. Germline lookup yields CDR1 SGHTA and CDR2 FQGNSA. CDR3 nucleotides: TGTGCCAGCAGCTCCACAGGGGTCAATCAGCCCCAGCATTTT. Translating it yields CASSSTGVNQPQHF.

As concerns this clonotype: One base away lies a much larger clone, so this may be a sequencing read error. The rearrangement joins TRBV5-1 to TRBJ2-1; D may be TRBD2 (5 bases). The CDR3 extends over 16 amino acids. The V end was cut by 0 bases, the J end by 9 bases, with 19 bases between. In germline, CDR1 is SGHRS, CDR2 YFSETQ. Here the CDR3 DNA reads TGCGCCAGCAGCTTGGGAGGGTTCGGTACAGTAAGTGAGCAGTTCTTC. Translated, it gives CASSLGGFGTVSEQFF.

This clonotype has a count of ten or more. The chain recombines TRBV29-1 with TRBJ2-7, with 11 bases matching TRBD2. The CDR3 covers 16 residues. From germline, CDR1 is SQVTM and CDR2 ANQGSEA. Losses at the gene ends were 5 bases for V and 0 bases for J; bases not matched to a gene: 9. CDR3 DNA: TGCAGCGTTTTCATCCGTACTAGCGGGAGCTCCTACGAGCAGTACTTC. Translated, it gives CSVFIRTSGSSYEQYF.

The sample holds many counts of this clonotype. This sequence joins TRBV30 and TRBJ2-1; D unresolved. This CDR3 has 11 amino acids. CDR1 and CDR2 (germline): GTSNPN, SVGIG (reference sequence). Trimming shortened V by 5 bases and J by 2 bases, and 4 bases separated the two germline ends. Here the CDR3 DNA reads TGTGCCTGGGCAGCCTACAATGAGCAGTTCTTC. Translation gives CAWAAYNEQFF.

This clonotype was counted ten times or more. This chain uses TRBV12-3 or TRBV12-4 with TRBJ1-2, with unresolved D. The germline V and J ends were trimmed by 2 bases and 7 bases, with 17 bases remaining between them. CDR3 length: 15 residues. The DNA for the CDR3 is TGTGCCAGCAGTTTAATGAGGTCCCTGGGAGGTGGCTACACCTTC. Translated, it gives CASSLMRSLGGGYTF.

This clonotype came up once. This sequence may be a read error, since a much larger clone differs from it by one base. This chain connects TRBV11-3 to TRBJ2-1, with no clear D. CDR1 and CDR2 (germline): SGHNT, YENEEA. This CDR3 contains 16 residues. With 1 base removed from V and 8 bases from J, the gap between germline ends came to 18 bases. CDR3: CASSLGRATPFDEQFF. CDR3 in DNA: TGTGCCAGCAGCTTAGGTAGGGCGACGCCCTTCGATGAGCAGTTCTTC. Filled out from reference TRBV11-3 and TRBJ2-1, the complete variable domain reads EAGVVQSPRYKIIEKKQPVAFWCNPISGHNTLYWYLQNLGQGPELLIRYENEEAVDDSQLPKDRFSAERLKGVDSTLKIQPAELGDSAVYLCASSLGRATPFDEQFFGPGTRLTVL.

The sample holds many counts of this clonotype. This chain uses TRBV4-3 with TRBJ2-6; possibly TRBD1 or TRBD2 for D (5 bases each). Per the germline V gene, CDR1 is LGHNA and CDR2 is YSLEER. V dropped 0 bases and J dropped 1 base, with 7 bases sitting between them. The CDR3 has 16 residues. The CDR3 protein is CASSQEWGSGANVLTF. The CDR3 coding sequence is TGCGCCAGCAGCCAAGAGTGGGGGTCTGGGGCCAACGTCCTGACTTTC.